A selection of T cell receptor beta chains follows, all from one sample in a study of T-cell memory formation after mild COVID-19. TCRdb reprocessed the 5' RACE reads via MiXCR and lists one record per CDR3 protein. The sample consists of tens of thousands of distinct CDR3 sequences, more than 12% of them appearing once. The sample comprised PBMCs or a T cell subset sorted from them (not recorded which). The origin of the receptors is a man aged 18 to 29 who had mild COVID-19 (a few samples of this study predate the infection). Cell type and time point are not known. CDR3s include the opening cysteine and the closing phenylalanine or tryptophan. The D gene is left open where the match is weak. Only some rows state a clone size, as once, few, many or a class for expanded clones.

CDR3 protein: CASSSAGIYEQYF
CDR3 DNA: TGTGCCAGCAGTTCAGCAGGGATCTACGAGCAGTACTTC
V gene: TRBV6-2/TRBV6-3
J gene: TRBJ2-7
CDR3 length: 13
clone size: NA
D gene: NA

CDR3 protein: CSAFSGGSYEQYF
CDR3 DNA: TGCAGTGCTTTTAGCGGGGGATCCTACGAGCAGTACTTC
V gene: TRBV20-1
J gene: TRBJ2-7
CDR3 length: 13
clone size: NA
D gene: TRBD2

CDR3 protein: CATQGGAGTDTQYF
CDR3 DNA: TGTGCCACCCAGGGGGGGGCTGGCACAGATACGCAGTATTTT
V gene: TRBV18
J gene: TRBJ2-3
CDR3 length: 14
clone size: NA
D gene: NA

CDR3 protein: CASSLGTGGNPTVQETQYF
CDR3 DNA: TGTGCCAGCAGCTTAGGGACAGGGGGCAACCCCACGGTCCAAGAGACCCAGTACTTC
V gene: TRBV5-6
J gene: TRBJ2-5
CDR3 length: 19
clone size: few
D gene: TRBD1

CDR3 protein: CASSHSSTGELFF
CDR3 DNA: TGCGCCAGCAGCCATTCGAGTACCGGGGAGCTGTTTTTT
V gene: TRBV4-3
J gene: TRBJ2-2
CDR3 length: 13
clone size: few
D gene: NA

CDR3 protein: CASSFRLPSTDTQYF
CDR3 DNA: TGTGCCAGCAGTTTTAGGTTACCTAGCACAGATACGCAGTATTTT
V gene: TRBV28
J gene: TRBJ2-3
CDR3 length: 15
clone size: NA
D gene: NA

CDR3 protein: CASSPGLDPDTQYF
CDR3 DNA: TGTGCCAGCAGCCCAGGACTAGACCCAGATACGCAGTATTTT
V gene: TRBV7-2
J gene: TRBJ2-3
CDR3 length: 14
clone size: few
D gene: TRBD2

CDR3 protein: CASKQGFGNQPQHF
CDR3 DNA: TGTGCCAGCAAACAGGGTTTTGGAAATCAGCCCCAGCATTTT
V gene: TRBV6-5
J gene: TRBJ1-5
CDR3 length: 14
clone size: NA
D gene: NA

CDR3 protein: CASSWETGTYGYTF
CDR3 DNA: TGTGCCAGCAGCTGGGAAACAGGGACCTATGGCTACACCTTC
V gene: TRBV7-9
J gene: TRBJ1-2
CDR3 length: 14
clone size: many
D gene: NA

CDR3 protein: CASSKDSYEQYF
CDR3 DNA: TGTGCCAGCAGCAAGGACAGCTACGAGCAGTACTTC
V gene: TRBV7-9
J gene: TRBJ2-7
CDR3 length: 12
clone size: NA
D gene: NA

CDR3 protein: CSVDVTSGSYNEQFF
CDR3 DNA: TGCAGCGTTGATGTGACTAGCGGATCCTACAATGAGCAGTTCTTC
V gene: TRBV29-1
J gene: TRBJ2-1
CDR3 length: 15
clone size: NA
D gene: TRBD2

CDR3 protein: CASSSNGRFYGYTF
CDR3 DNA: TGCGCCAGCAGCAGCAATGGACGGTTCTATGGCTACACCTTC
V gene: TRBV5-1
J gene: TRBJ1-2
CDR3 length: 14
clone size: NA
D gene: NA

CDR3 protein: CASSPAYLDRAKETQYF
CDR3 DNA: TGTGCCAGCAGCCCTGCCTACCTAGATCGGGCAAAAGAGACCCAGTACTTC
V gene: TRBV4-2
J gene: TRBJ2-5
CDR3 length: 17
clone size: few
D gene: NA

CDR3 protein: CASSVVGSGGTEAFF
CDR3 DNA: TGTGCCAGCAGCGTAGTGGGGTCCGGGGGGACTGAAGCTTTCTTT
V gene: TRBV9
J gene: TRBJ1-1
CDR3 length: 15
clone size: NA
D gene: NA

CDR3 protein: CSVEDLGYEQYF
CDR3 DNA: TGCAGCGTTGAAGATCTGGGGTACGAGCAGTACTTC
V gene: TRBV29-1
J gene: TRBJ2-7
CDR3 length: 12
clone size: many
D gene: NA

CDR3 protein: CASSLEGYGTPAEAFF
CDR3 DNA: TGTGCCAGCAGCTTGGAAGGGTACGGGACGCCGGCTGAAGCTTTCTTT
V gene: TRBV5-6
J gene: TRBJ1-1
CDR3 length: 16
clone size: hyperexpanded
D gene: NA

CDR3 protein: CASTPAGGEQFF
CDR3 DNA: TGTGCCAGCACCCCAGCGGGTGGCGAGCAGTTCTTC
V gene: TRBV7-6
J gene: TRBJ2-1
CDR3 length: 12
clone size: once
D gene: NA

CDR3 protein: CASKRGGSYNEQFF
CDR3 DNA: TGTGCCAGTAAGCGGGGGGGCTCCTACAATGAGCAGTTCTTC
V gene: TRBV7-2
J gene: TRBJ2-1
CDR3 length: 14
clone size: NA
D gene: TRBD2

CDR3 protein: CASSQSASGGANEQFF
CDR3 DNA: TGCGCCAGCAGCCAAAGCGCTAGCGGGGGGGCAAATGAGCAGTTCTTC
V gene: TRBV4-1
J gene: TRBJ2-1
CDR3 length: 16
clone size: few
D gene: TRBD2

CDR3 protein: CASSLTGARLTDTQYF
CDR3 DNA: TGTGCCAGCAGCCTAACAGGGGCCAGGCTCACAGATACGCAGTATTTT
V gene: TRBV7-3
J gene: TRBJ2-3
CDR3 length: 16
clone size: NA
D gene: TRBD1

CDR3 protein: CSARVAGGLTYEQYF
CDR3 DNA: TGCAGTGCTAGGGTAGCGGGGGGCCTGACCTACGAGCAGTACTTC
V gene: TRBV20-1
J gene: TRBJ2-7
CDR3 length: 15
clone size: few
D gene: TRBD2

CDR3 protein: CASTGSGNTGELFF
CDR3 DNA: TGTGCCAGCACGGGCAGCGGGAACACCGGGGAGCTGTTTTTT
V gene: TRBV6-5
J gene: TRBJ2-2
CDR3 length: 14
clone size: few
D gene: NA

CDR3 protein: CASSYSEGTGSLYGYTF
CDR3 DNA: TGTGCCAGCAGTTACTCCGAAGGGACAGGGAGCCTCTATGGCTACACCTTC
V gene: TRBV6-5
J gene: TRBJ1-2
CDR3 length: 17
clone size: few
D gene: TRBD1

CDR3 protein: CASSLGSGGTEAFF
CDR3 DNA: TGTGCCAGCAGCTTAGGGTCAGGGGGCACTGAAGCTTTCTTT
V gene: TRBV7-2
J gene: TRBJ1-1
CDR3 length: 14
clone size: large
D gene: TRBD1

CDR3 protein: CASSYSRGGYGYTF
CDR3 DNA: TGTGCCAGCAGTTACTCGAGGGGTGGCTATGGCTACACCTTC
V gene: TRBV6-5
J gene: TRBJ1-2
CDR3 length: 14
clone size: NA
D gene: NA

CDR3 protein: CASSQGWGGNYEQYF
CDR3 DNA: TGCGCCAGCAGCCAAGGATGGGGGGGAAATTACGAGCAGTACTTC
V gene: TRBV4-3
J gene: TRBJ2-7
CDR3 length: 15
clone size: few
D gene: TRBD2

CDR3 protein: CAISPEITSGQYF
CDR3 DNA: TGTGCCATCAGTCCTGAGATCACTAGCGGACAGTATTTT
V gene: TRBV10-3
J gene: TRBJ2-3
CDR3 length: 13
clone size: NA
D gene: TRBD2

CDR3 protein: CASSLSWGRETQYF
CDR3 DNA: TGTGCCAGCAGCCTAAGTTGGGGGAGAGAGACCCAGTACTTC
V gene: TRBV3-1
J gene: TRBJ2-5
CDR3 length: 14
clone size: few
D gene: NA

CDR3 protein: CATSRGNSGGIYNEQFF
CDR3 DNA: TGTGCCACCAGCAGAGGAAACAGCGGGGGGATCTACAATGAGCAGTTCTTC
V gene: TRBV15
J gene: TRBJ2-1
CDR3 length: 17
clone size: NA
D gene: TRBD2

CDR3 protein: CASGGDNYEQYF
CDR3 DNA: TGTGCCAGCGGGGGGGACAACTACGAGCAGTACTTC
V gene: TRBV6-2/TRBV6-3
J gene: TRBJ2-7
CDR3 length: 12
clone size: NA
D gene: NA

CDR3 protein: CSVGDRVGEQFF
CDR3 DNA: TGCAGCGTTGGCGACAGGGTTGGTGAGCAGTTCTTC
V gene: TRBV29-1
J gene: TRBJ2-1
CDR3 length: 12
clone size: NA
D gene: TRBD1

CDR3 protein: CASSKRETETQYF
CDR3 DNA: TGTGCCAGCAGCAAAAGGGAAACTGAGACCCAGTACTTC
V gene: TRBV9
J gene: TRBJ2-5
CDR3 length: 13
clone size: NA
D gene: NA

CDR3 protein: CASSAPEGYTVYNEQFF
CDR3 DNA: TGCGCCAGCAGCGCCCCAGAAGGATATACAGTATACAATGAGCAGTTCTTC
V gene: TRBV5-1
J gene: TRBJ2-1
CDR3 length: 17
clone size: few
D gene: NA

CDR3 protein: CASSPPGQGTEAFF
CDR3 DNA: TGTGCCAGCTCACCACCGGGACAGGGCACTGAAGCTTTCTTT
V gene: TRBV18
J gene: TRBJ1-1
CDR3 length: 14
clone size: NA
D gene: TRBD1

CDR3 protein: CAISESGTGVGDTQYF
CDR3 DNA: TGTGCCATCAGTGAGTCGGGGACAGGGGTCGGAGATACGCAGTATTTT
V gene: TRBV10-3
J gene: TRBJ2-3
CDR3 length: 16
clone size: NA
D gene: TRBD1

CDR3 protein: CAIKNGQGRDQPQHF
CDR3 DNA: TGTGCCATCAAAAACGGGCAGGGTAGGGATCAGCCCCAGCATTTT
V gene: TRBV10-3
J gene: TRBJ1-5
CDR3 length: 15
clone size: few
D gene: NA

CDR3 protein: CASSHGGGSTEAFF
CDR3 DNA: TGCGCCAGCAGCCATGGGGGGGGCAGCACTGAAGCTTTCTTT
V gene: TRBV4-1
J gene: TRBJ1-1
CDR3 length: 14
clone size: few
D gene: NA